This T cell receptor beta chain was found in a study of T cell repertoires and leukemia-associated antigens (dated by TCRdb to the late 2010s). Background for the entire study: About 5.1 to 6.6 million read pairs and about 3 to 5.0 million effective reads were obtained per sample, with some 16 million effective reads obtained overall. Using in vitro peptide stimulation of healthy T cells, the study sought to determine the antigen recognized by a TCR Vbeta21 clone earlier detected in CML patients.

As a first step, the CD3+ T cells were left to rest overnight in RPMI 1640 lacking fetal bovine serum, at under 3 million cells/mL. MACS immunomagnetic beads were used, per the manufacturer's instructions, to isolate CD3+ T cells from PBMCs. Total RNA was extracted from the cultured T cells with TRIzol reagent. TCRbeta libraries were amplified from RNA by 5' rapid amplification of cDNA ends (5'RACE). Library concentration and integrity were checked with Qubit, an Agilent instrument, and quantitative PCR before sequencing. Qualified libraries were sequenced on Illumina HiSeq or MiSeq by a commercial service provider. The paper's processing steps were these. TCR sequences in each sample were identified using MiXCR version 1.8.2. Qualified clones required a CDR3 longer than four amino acids, an in-frame nucleotide length, and no stop codon. An effective read was defined as a read containing the complete CDR3 structure. Expanded clones were validated by RT-PCR with 24 Vbeta primers, GeneScan spectratyping, and Sanger sequencing. The public reads were quality trimmed at Q25 with fastp and then assembled into clones with MiXCR by TCRdb, keeping productive beta chains. Rows are combined by CDR3 protein, so each entry shows the most common genes and DNA. For this entry, the V and J calls and clone size follow TCRdb and not the study's own pipeline. Counted in this sample were 11,000 or so distinct CDR3 sequences; about 40% of them appeared once. Together, the top ten hold 25% to 35% of the sample.

Study-wide findings and limitations: Numbers of Vbeta genes (roughly 63), Jbeta genes (more than 12), VDJ rearrangements and unique CDR3s did not differ significantly among the four groups. Direct testing of the expanded clones' antigen specificity and function was not done, and further investigation was required.

This clonotype turned up a few times. Its antigen specificity is not known. No base qualities exist here, and no much larger clone lies one base off it. The CDR3 spans 12 residues, from the cysteine through the phenylalanine. Kept here is only the CDR3 DNA, which spans 36 bases and is read in frame from base 1. The germline V gene specifies SQVTM as CDR1 and ANQGSEA as CDR2. At the junction V is shortened by 7 bases and J by 3 bases, with 12 bases in between. The sequence was collected from a female donor in good health. The sequence links TRBV29-1 to TRBJ1-1, and perhaps TRBD1 as D gene, on 6 matching bases. Specimen: CD3+ T cells sorted from blood and cultured. CDR3 reads: CSAVRGYTEAFF. DNA sequence: TGCAGCGCTGTGAGGGGGTACACTGAAGCTTTCTTT.